Presented here are 16 T cell receptor beta chains from one specimen sequenced in a study of CD8+ T cells in alopecia areata. Reverse transcription of extracted RNA yielded cDNA, which provided the sequencing template. Repertoires were generated with immunoSEQ multiplex PCR, while TCRdb's copy carries only in-frame clones and drops some. The data hold 110,000 to 150,000 clones, with about 60% observed a single time. Sequencing was performed on CD4+ T cells sorted from blood, taken at week 0. These receptors all come from a human donor with alopecia areata.

The V call is TRBV7-9, the J call TRBJ2-3, with D perhaps matching TRBD1 (6 bases). The V and J ends lost 7 bases and 0 bases respectively, with 8 bases between them. Germline V CDR1 and CDR2: SEHNR, FQNEAQ (reference sequence). This CDR3 contains 13 residues. CDR3: CASKTGSTDTQYF. CDR3 nucleotides: TGTGCCAGCAAGACAGGCAGCACAGATACGCAGTATTTT.

The chain couples TRBV25-1 to TRBJ1-1; 7 positions match TRBD1. CDR1 and CDR2 from the germline V gene are MGHDK and SYGVNS. The CDR3 sequence is 17 residues long. The trim removed 0 bases at V and 6 bases at J, leaving 13 bases unmatched. The CDR3 DNA is TGTGCCAGCAGTGAATATTCGCCGACAGGGAGATTCTCTGAAGCTTTCTTT. Translating gives CASSEYSPTGRFSEAFF.

This clone was observed a few times. The chain carries TRBV5-1 and TRBJ1-4; 8 bases map to TRBD1. The ends lost 4 bases at V and 3 bases at J; junction bases unmatched: 5. This CDR3 is built from 15 residues. Germline V gene data show CDR1 as SGHRS and CDR2 as YFSETQ. The CDR3 protein is CASSDRGFANEKLFF. In DNA, the CDR3 is TGCGCCAGCAGCGACAGGGGTTTTGCTAATGAAAAACTGTTTTTT.

The chain has TRBV27 and TRBJ1-2, with 9 bases fitting TRBD1. Trimming removed 5 bases from V and 7 bases from J; junction bases left unmatched: 17. CDR3 length equals 17 residues. In germline, CDR1 is MNHEY, CDR2 SMNVEV (reference sequence). The CDR3 DNA sequence: TGTGCCAGCAGTCCATACCGGGACAGGGTGGAGGAGAGTGGCTACACCTTC. Protein product: CASSPYRDRVEESGYTF.

This clone was detected ten times or more. This chain joins TRBV18 and TRBJ2-1; 8 bases fit TRBD1. Trimming at V came to 3 bases and at J to 14 bases, leaving 6 bases not matched to a gene. CDR1 and CDR2 from the germline V gene are KGHSH and LQKENI. The length of the CDR3 is 12 residues. The CDR3 protein is CASSPRTGLKFF. The CDR3 DNA reads as TGTGCCAGCTCACCCCGGACAGGGTTGAAGTTCTTC.

The CDR3 protein is CSVGEPYEQYF. The CDR3 DNA follows: TGCAGCGTCGGGGAACCCTACGAGCAGTACTTC. The chain uses TRBV29-1 and TRBJ2-7; a weak D match, TRBD2 (5 bases). The CDR3 runs to 11 residues. The ends were cut back, 6 bases at V and 2 bases at J, with 8 bases in the middle. The germline gives CDR1 SQVTM, CDR2 ANQGSEA.

This clone was counted only a few times. J is TRBJ2-7 and V is TRBV6-1; D perhaps matches TRBD1 (6 bases). The CDR3 has 12 amino acids. V was clipped by 8 bases and J by 2 bases, with 10 bases between them. CDR1 and CDR2 from the germline V gene are MNHNS and SASEGT. For the CDR3, the DNA is TGTGCCAGCCGACAGGTGACCTACGAGCAGTACTTC. Its protein is CASRQVTYEQYF.

The V call is TRBV4-2, the J call TRBJ2-3, with 15 bases fitting TRBD2. This CDR3 is 18 amino acids long. The V segment lost 0 bases and the J segment 3 bases; nucleotides outside the gene matches: 4. Germline V lookup: CDR1 LGHNA, CDR2 YNFKEQ. The CDR3 reads CASSQEGLAGGWTDTQYF. The CDR3 DNA reads as TGTGCCAGCAGCCAAGAGGGACTAGCGGGGGGATGGACAGATACGCAGTATTTT.

The genes are TRBV10-3 and TRBJ2-7; D might be TRBD1 or TRBD2, each matching 5 bases. Germline CDR1 and CDR2: ENHRY and SYGVKD. The CDR3 loop spans 13 amino acids. The ends were cut back, 6 bases at V and 5 bases at J, with 14 bases in the middle. The CDR3 nucleotides read TGTGCCATCAGCTCACAGGACTGGGACGAGCAGTACTTC. Encoded protein: CAISSQDWDEQYF.

V and J are TRBV15 and TRBJ1-4; unclear D gene. The CDR3 consists of 16 residues. The germline gives CDR1 LNHNV, CDR2 YYDKDF (reference sequence). Trimming pared 3 bases from V and 10 bases from J, leaving 21 bases between. The CDR3 nucleotides read TGTGCCACCAGCAGGACCCTTGGTGAAACGAGTGGAAAACTGTTTTTT. Translating it yields CATSRTLGETSGKLFF. Looking up the rest from reference TRBV15 and TRBJ1-4 gives the full variable domain: DAMVIQNPRYQVTQFGKPVTLSCSQTLNHNVMYWYQQKSSQAPKLLFHYYDKDFNNEADTPDNFQSRRPNTSFCFLDIRSPGLGDTAMYLCATSRTLGETSGKLFFGSGTQLSVL.

Concerning this clone itself: Other DNA sequences in this sample translate to the same CDR3. V usage is TRBV10-3 and J usage is TRBJ1-5; maybe TRBD1 (5 bases). Trimming shortened V by 5 bases and J by 3 bases, and 8 bases separated the two germline ends. The CDR3 contains 13 residues. The germline V gene has CDR1 ENHRY and CDR2 SYGVKD. The CDR3, as DNA: TGTGCCATCAGTCGACAGATCAATCAGCCCCAGCATTTT. Translation: CAISRQINQPQHF.

This sequence joins TRBV30 and TRBJ1-4, with 7 nucleotides matching TRBD1. The CDR3 consists of 16 residues. Unmatched junction bases numbered 6, after V lost 0 bases and J lost 2 bases. Germline lookup yields CDR1 GTSNPN and CDR2 SVGIG (reference sequence). The CDR3 is CAWSVGRGSTNEKLFF. As DNA, the CDR3 is TGTGCCTGGAGTGTCGGCAGGGGGTCTACTAATGAAAAACTGTTTTTT.

The chain combines TRBV29-1 with TRBJ2-5; TRBD2 aligns across 9 bases. After removal of 4 bases from V and 4 bases from J, the junction contained 13 bases not matched to a gene. The CDR3 covers 16 residues. Looked up from germline, CDR1 is SQVTM and CDR2 is ANQGSEA. The CDR3 sequence is CSVVRGTSGWGETQYF. The CDR3, as DNA: TGCAGCGTTGTTCGCGGAACTAGCGGGTGGGGAGAGACCCAGTACTTC.

The chain combines TRBV11-2 with TRBJ2-7, with D hard to call. V was pared by 1 base and J by 0 bases, with 13 bases between. Germline V gene sequence: CDR1 SGHAT, CDR2 FQNNGV. The CDR3 consists of 16 residues. The CDR3 sequence: CASSLGVSGLSYEQYF. For the CDR3, the DNA is TGTGCCAGCAGCTTAGGAGTGTCAGGCCTCTCCTACGAGCAGTACTTC.

V is TRBV6-1 and J is TRBJ2-5; D is unresolved. Between the trimmed V and J ends, which lost 4 bases and 2 bases, there was a span of 2 bases. This CDR3 has 11 residues. Germline V lookup: CDR1 MNHNS, CDR2 SASEGT. The CDR3 DNA reads TGTGCCAGCAGTGTACAAGAGACCCAGTACTTC. Encoded protein: CASSVQETQYF.

Regarding this clone: One junction end disagrees with the germline gene, perhaps due to a read error. The CDR3 spells CASNLLRETGANVLTF. The CDR3, as DNA: TGTGCCAGCAACTTACTTCGGGAGACTGGGGCCAACGTCCTGACTTTC. The chain couples TRBV7-9 to TRBJ2-6, with a tentative D call TRBD2 (6 bases). From germline, CDR1 is SEHNR and CDR2 FQNEAQ (reference sequence). The CDR3 length is 16 residues.